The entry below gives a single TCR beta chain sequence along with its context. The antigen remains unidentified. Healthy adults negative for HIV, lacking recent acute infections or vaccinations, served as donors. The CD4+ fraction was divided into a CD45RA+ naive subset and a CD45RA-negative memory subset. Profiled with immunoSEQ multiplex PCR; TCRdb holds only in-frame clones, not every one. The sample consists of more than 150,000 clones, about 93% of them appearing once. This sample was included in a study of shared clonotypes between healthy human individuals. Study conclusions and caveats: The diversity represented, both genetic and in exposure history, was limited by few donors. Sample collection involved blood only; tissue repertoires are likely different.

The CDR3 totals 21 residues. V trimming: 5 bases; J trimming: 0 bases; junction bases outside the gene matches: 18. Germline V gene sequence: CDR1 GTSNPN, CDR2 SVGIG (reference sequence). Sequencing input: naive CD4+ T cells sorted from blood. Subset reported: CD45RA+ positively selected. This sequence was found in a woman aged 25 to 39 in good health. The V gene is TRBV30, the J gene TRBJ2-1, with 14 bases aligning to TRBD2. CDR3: CAWGSGPGTSGSWGSYNEQFF. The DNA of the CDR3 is TGTGCCTGGGGTTCAGGGCCCGGGACTAGCGGGAGTTGGGGCTCCTACAATGAGCAGTTCTTC.